This T cell receptor (beta chain) was retrieved from a study of breast tumors, draining lymph nodes, adjacent tissues. Overall study results and limits: Luminal-like breast cancer showed significantly greater tumor-nontumor repertoire similarity than basal-like breast cancer did. Compared with lymph nodes, tumors were less diverse; compared with nontumor tissue, more. The lymph node origin of tumor T cells was framed as consistent with a hypothesis, not demonstrated.

TCRdb reanalysed the multiplex PCR reads using MiXCR and keeps one entry per CDR3 protein. The table shows more than 100,000 distinct CDR3 sequences, with about 20% occurring only once. This clonotype came up many times. Its antigen is undetermined. Germline-derived CDR1 and CDR2 are WNHNN and SYGVQD (reference sequence). The germline V and J ends were trimmed by 0 bases and 3 bases, with 6 bases remaining between them. The CDR3 length is 13 residues. Breast cancer patients provided tissue from their axillary draining lymph nodes. V gene TRBV10-1 combines with J gene TRBJ2-7, with D possibly being TRBD1 or TRBD2 (5 bases each). The clonotype originates from a female donor with breast cancer. Some clones in this sample may be carry-over from other donors' samples. The sequenced material came from axillary lymph node tissue. The CDR3 spells CASSESGVYEQYF. In DNA, the CDR3 is TGCGCCAGCAGTGAGTCGGGGGTCTACGAGCAGTACTTC.